This T cell receptor (beta chain) was found in a study of control samples from healthy donors and cancer patients. This CDR3 spans 13 amino acids. V gave up 8 bases and J gave up 2 bases; unmatched junction bases: 3. Germline CDR1 WSHSY, CDR2 SAAADI. Clones were sequenced by immunoSEQ multiplex PCR, and TCRdb holds only the in-frame ones, with some missing. The table shows about 58,000 clones, with about 89% occurring only once. Only one count was recorded for this clone. This chain links TRBV10-2 with TRBJ1-3; TRBD1 agrees at 7 bases. The clonotype originates from a woman aged 55-70 years with lung cancer. Material for sequencing was PBMCs. CDR3 sequence reads: CASRQGPGNTIYF. As DNA, the CDR3 is TGCGCCAGCCGACAGGGTCCTGGAAACACCATATATTTT.